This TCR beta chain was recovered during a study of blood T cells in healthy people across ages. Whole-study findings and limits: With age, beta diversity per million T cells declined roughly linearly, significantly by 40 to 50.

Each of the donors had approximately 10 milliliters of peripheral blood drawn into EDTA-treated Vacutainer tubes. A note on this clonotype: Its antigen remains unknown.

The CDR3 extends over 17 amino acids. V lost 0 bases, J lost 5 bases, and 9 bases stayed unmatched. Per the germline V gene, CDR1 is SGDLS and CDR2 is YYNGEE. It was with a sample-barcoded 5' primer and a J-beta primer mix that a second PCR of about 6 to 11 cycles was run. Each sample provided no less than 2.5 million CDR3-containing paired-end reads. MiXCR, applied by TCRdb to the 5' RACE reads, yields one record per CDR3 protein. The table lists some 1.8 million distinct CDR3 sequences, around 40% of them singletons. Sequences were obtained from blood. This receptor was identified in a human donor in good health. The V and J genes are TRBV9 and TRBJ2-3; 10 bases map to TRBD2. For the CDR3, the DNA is TGTGCCAGCAGCGTAGGGCAAGCGGGGGGGCCGCAAGATACGCAGTATTTT. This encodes CASSVGQAGGPQDTQYF. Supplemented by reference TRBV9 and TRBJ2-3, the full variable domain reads DSGVTQTPKHLITATGQRVTLRCSPRSGDLSVYWYQQSLDQGLQFLIQYYNGEERAKGNILERFSAQQFPDLHSELNLSSLELGDSALYFCASSVGQAGGPQDTQYFGPGTRLTVL.